Shown below are 2 T cell receptor beta chains from a single sample sequenced in a study of CD8+CD57+ T cells in acquired aplastic anemia. The study profiled TCR beta VDJ and CDR3 using genomic DNA as template. TCRdb used MiXCR to reprocess the reads, holding one entry per CDR3 protein. The sample contains 200,000 or so distinct CDR3 sequences, 64% of which appear only once. Sequenced material: sorted CD4+, CD8+, or CD8+CD57+ T cells (not recorded which) from PBMCs. The receptors originated from a human donor with severe aplastic anemia or a healthy control (not recorded which).

The rearrangement uses TRBV9 and TRBJ2-7, with 14 bases that match TRBD2. V dropped 5 bases and J dropped 0; count of bases not matched to a gene: 10. CDR1 and CDR2 from the germline V gene are SGDLS and YYNGEE. The CDR3 covers 18 residues. CDR3 protein: CASSFHGTSGGSSYEQYF. CDR3 DNA sequence: TGTGCCAGCAGTTTTCACGGGACTAGCGGGGGCAGCTCCTACGAGCAGTACTTC. The whole variable domain, filled in from reference TRBV9 and TRBJ2-7, reads DSGVTQTPKHLITATGQRVTLRCSPRSGDLSVYWYQQSLDQGLQFLIQYYNGEERAKGNILERFSAQQFPDLHSELNLSSLELGDSALYFCASSFHGTSGGSSYEQYFGPGTRLTVT.

This clonotype was counted ten times or more. The chain carries TRBV7-2 and TRBJ2-1; D is unclear. The V end was cut by 4 bases, the J end by 5 bases, with 9 bases between. This CDR3 is built from 13 residues. Germline V CDR1 and CDR2: SGHTA, FQGNSA. CDR3 DNA: TGTGCCAGCAGCTCCAACTTTAACAATGAGCAGTTCTTC. Translated: CASSSNFNNEQFF. Variable domain in full (rest from reference TRBV7-2 and TRBJ2-1): GAGVSQSPSNKVTEKGKDVELRCDPISGHTALYWYRQSLGQGLEFLIYFQGNSAPDKSGLPSDRFSAERTGGSVSTLTIQRTQQEDSAVYLCASSSNFNNEQFFGPGTRLTVL.